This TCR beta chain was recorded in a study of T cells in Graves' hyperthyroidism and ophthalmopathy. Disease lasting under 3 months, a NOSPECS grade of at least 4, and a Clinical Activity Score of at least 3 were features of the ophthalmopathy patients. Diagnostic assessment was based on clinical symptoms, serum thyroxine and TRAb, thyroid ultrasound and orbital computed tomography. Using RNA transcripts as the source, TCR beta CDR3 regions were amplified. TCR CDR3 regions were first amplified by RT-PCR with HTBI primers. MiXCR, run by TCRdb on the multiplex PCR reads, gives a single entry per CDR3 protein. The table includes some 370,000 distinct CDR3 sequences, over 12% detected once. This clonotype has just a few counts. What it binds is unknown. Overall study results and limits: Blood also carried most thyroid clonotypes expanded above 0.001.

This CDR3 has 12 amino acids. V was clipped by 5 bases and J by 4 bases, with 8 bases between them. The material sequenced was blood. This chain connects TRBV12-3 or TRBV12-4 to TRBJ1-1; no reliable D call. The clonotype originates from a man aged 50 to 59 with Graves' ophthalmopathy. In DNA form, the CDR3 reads TGTGCCAGCAGTGGGGTGGGCACTGAAGCTTTCTTT. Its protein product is CASSGVGTEAFF.